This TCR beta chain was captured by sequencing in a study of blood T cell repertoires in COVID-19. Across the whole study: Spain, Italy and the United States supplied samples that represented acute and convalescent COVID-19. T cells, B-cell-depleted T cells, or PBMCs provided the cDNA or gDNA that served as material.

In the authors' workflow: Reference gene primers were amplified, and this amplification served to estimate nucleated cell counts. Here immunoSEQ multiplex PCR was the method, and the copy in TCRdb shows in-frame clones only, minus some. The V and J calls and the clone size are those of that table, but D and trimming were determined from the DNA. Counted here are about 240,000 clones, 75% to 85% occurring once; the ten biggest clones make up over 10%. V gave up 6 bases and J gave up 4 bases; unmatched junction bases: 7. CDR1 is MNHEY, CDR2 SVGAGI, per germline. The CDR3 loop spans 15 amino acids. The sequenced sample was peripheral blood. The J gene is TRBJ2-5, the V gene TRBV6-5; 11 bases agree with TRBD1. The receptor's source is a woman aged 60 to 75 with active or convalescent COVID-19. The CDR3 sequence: CASRIGQGAGETQYF. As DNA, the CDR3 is TGTGCCAGCAGGATTGGACAGGGGGCAGGAGAGACCCAGTACTTC.